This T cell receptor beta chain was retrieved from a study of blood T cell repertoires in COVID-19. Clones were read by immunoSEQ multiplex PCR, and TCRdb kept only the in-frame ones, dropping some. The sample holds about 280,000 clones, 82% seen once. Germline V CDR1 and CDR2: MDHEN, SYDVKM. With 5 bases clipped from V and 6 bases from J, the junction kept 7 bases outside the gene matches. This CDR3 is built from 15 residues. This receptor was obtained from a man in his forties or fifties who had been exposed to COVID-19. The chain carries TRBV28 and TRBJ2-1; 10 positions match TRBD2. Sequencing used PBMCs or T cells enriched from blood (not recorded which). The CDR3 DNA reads TGTGCCAGCAGTCCCCTAGCGGGAGTTGGCAATGAGCAGTTCTTC. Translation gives CASSPLAGVGNEQFF.